This TCR beta chain was captured by sequencing in a study of blood T cell repertoires in COVID-19. About the research overall: Samples representing acute and convalescent COVID-19 were sourced from the United States, Italy and Spain. Sources were T cells, B-cell-depleted T cells, or PBMCs; the material itself was cDNA or gDNA.

Original methodology: From reference gene primer amplification, estimates of nucleated cell counts were derived. Profiled with immunoSEQ multiplex PCR; TCRdb holds only in-frame clones, not every one. V and J calls and clone size are as listed in that table; D and trimming were resolved from the DNA. The sample has 95,000 to 150,000 clones, 86% seen once. V lost 8 bases and J lost 5, with 10 bases in between. Germline V gene lookup returns CDR1 MNHEY and CDR2 SVGAGI. The CDR3 contains 13 residues. This rearrangement joins TRBV6-5 to TRBJ1-6; D uncertain. The clonotype comes from a man aged 35 to 55 with acute or convalescent COVID-19. Sequencing used peripheral blood. CDR3 residues: CASGGRDNSPLHF. CDR3 bases: TGTGCCAGCGGCGGGCGAGATAATTCACCCCTCCACTTT.